A selection of T cell receptor beta chains follows, all from one sample in a study of CD8+CD57+ T cells in acquired aplastic anemia. A single record per CDR3 protein comes from TCRdb applying MiXCR to the reads. The sample lists about 200,000 distinct CDR3 sequences; roughly 50% were seen once. The sample was sorted CD4+, CD8+, or CD8+CD57+ T cells (not recorded which) from PBMCs. These receptor sequences come from a human donor with aplastic anemia. Each CDR3 is given with its conserved first and last residue. The D gene is left open where the match is weak. Only some rows state a clone size, as once, few, many or a class for expanded clones.

V	J	size	length	D	DNA	CDR3
TRBV7-6	TRBJ1-2	many	15	NA	TGTGCCAGCAGCCCTAGGGGGGGCAGCCAGCGTGGCTACACCTTC	CASSPRGGSQRGYTF
TRBV29-1	TRBJ1-2	NA	12	TRBD1	TGCAGCGTCGCCCGGGACAGCTATGGCTACACCTTC	CSVARDSYGYTF
TRBV5-4	TRBJ2-2	many	15	NA	TGTGCCAGCAGCTTTGATCTTACGAACACCGGGGAGCTGTTTTTT	CASSFDLTNTGELFF
TRBV24-1	TRBJ2-3	many	16	TRBD2	TGTGCCACCAGTGACACTAGCGGGGGAGCCCCAGATACGCAGTATTTT	CATSDTSGGAPDTQYF
TRBV4-1	TRBJ2-1	NA	17	NA	TGCGCCAGCAGCCAAGGTTCTGGTCGGGGGTCCTACAATGAGCAGTTCTTC	CASSQGSGRGSYNEQFF
TRBV5-1	TRBJ2-7	NA	14	TRBD1	TGCGCCAGCAGCCCGGGACAGGACCCCTACGAGCAGTACTTC	CASSPGQDPYEQYF
TRBV5-5	TRBJ1-1	NA	17	TRBD1	TGTGCCAGCAGCTTCGCAGGGGGCATAGGCCTGAACACTGATGCTTTCTTT	CASSFAGGIGLNTDAFF
TRBV7-2	TRBJ2-7	NA	15	TRBD2	TGTGCCAGCGGCCAAAGTAGCGGGGGGGCCTACGAGCAGTACTTC	CASGQSSGGAYEQYF
TRBV7-9	TRBJ2-5	NA	14	TRBD2	TGTGCCAGCAGACCTAGCGGGATTGCCGAGACCCAGTACTTC	CASRPSGIAETQYF
TRBV15	TRBJ1-5	NA	14	NA	TGTGCCACCAGCAGTCGACGGCACAATCAGCCCCAGCATTTT	CATSSRRHNQPQHF
TRBV19	TRBJ1-1	many	14	NA	TGTGCCAGTACCGGCAGGGGCGGTGGCACTGAAGCTTTCTTT	CASTGRGGGTEAFF
TRBV20-1	TRBJ2-5	many	12	NA	TGCAGTGCTAGTCCCAACCACGAGACCCAGTACTTC	CSASPNHETQYF
TRBV2	TRBJ2-7	once	15	NA	TGTGCCAGCAGTGAACCGGACCGGGACGGCTACGAGCAGTACTTC	CASSEPDRDGYEQYF
TRBV2	TRBJ1-6	NA	14	NA	TGTGCCAGCAGTGTTACCTTCTATAATTCACCCCTCCACTTT	CASSVTFYNSPLHF
TRBV19	TRBJ2-7	many	16	NA	TGTGCCAGTAGTATGAGGTTGGGGTGGGATCCCTACGAGCAGTACTTC	CASSMRLGWDPYEQYF
TRBV5-1	TRBJ1-2	many	13	NA	TGCGCCAGCAGCTTCGACGGATACTATGGCTACACCTTC	CASSFDGYYGYTF
TRBV29-1	TRBJ2-7	NA	13	TRBD1	TGCAGCGTTGAAACAGGGGGCAGGTACGAGCAGTACTTC	CSVETGGRYEQYF
TRBV15	TRBJ2-5	NA	16	TRBD2	TGTGCCACCAGCAGAGTAGCGGGGGGGCCCCAAGAGACCCAGTACTTC	CATSRVAGGPQETQYF
TRBV19	TRBJ2-7	NA	15	NA	TGTGCCAGTAGTCCTCTAGTACCCTGCTCCTACGAGCAGTACTTC	CASSPLVPCSYEQYF
TRBV9	TRBJ1-6	NA	14	NA	TGTGCCAGCAGCGTAGCCTCACCGATTTCACCCCTCCACTTT	CASSVASPISPLHF
TRBV18	TRBJ1-2	many	14	TRBD1	TGTGCCAGCTCACCACCGGGACAGGGCGATGGCTACACCTTC	CASSPPGQGDGYTF
TRBV5-1	TRBJ1-1	NA	11	NA	TGTGCCAGCAGTTTTAGTACTGAAGCTTTCTTT	CASSFSTEAFF
TRBV13	TRBJ2-7	NA	14	NA	TGTGCCAGCAGCCTAGCGCTGAGAACCTACGAGCAGTACTTC	CASSLALRTYEQYF
TRBV2	TRBJ1-2	NA	11	TRBD1	TGTGCCAGCAGCCAGGGGGATGGCTACACCTTC	CASSQGDGYTF
TRBV6-1	TRBJ1-6	many	13	NA	TGTGCCAGCGCGGACACAAATAATTCACCCCTCCACTTT	CASADTNNSPLHF
TRBV2	TRBJ1-2	NA	13	NA	TGTGCCAGCAGTCACGGGTATGGGGACGGCTACACCTTC	CASSHGYGDGYTF
TRBV9	TRBJ1-3	NA	20	TRBD1	TGTGCCAGCAGCCTCGGGACTTACACCGGGGACAGAGTATCTGGAAACACCATATATTTT	CASSLGTYTGDRVSGNTIYF
TRBV9	TRBJ1-2	NA	14	NA	TGTGCCAGCAGCGTAGCTGGCCTACTCTATGGCTACACCTTC	CASSVAGLLYGYTF
TRBV20-1	TRBJ2-4	NA	13	NA	TGCAGTGCTAGAGACTGGAGGAGAGACATTCAGTACTTC	CSARDWRRDIQYF
TRBV7-2	TRBJ2-2	NA	15	NA	TGTGCCAGCAGCTTAGCGGGTCAGAACACCGGGGAGCTGTTTTTT	CASSLAGQNTGELFF
TRBV19	TRBJ2-6	NA	13	NA	TGTGCCAGTAGTATAGGTGGGGCCAACGTCCTGACTTTC	CASSIGGANVLTF
TRBV19	TRBJ2-2	NA	12	NA	TGTGCCAGTAGTATGGGACACCGGGAGCTGTTTTTT	CASSMGHRELFF
TRBV20-1	TRBJ1-2	NA	13	NA	TGCAGTGCTAGCGAGCTGCCTAACTATGGCTACACCTTC	CSASELPNYGYTF
TRBV7-3	TRBJ2-7	few	15	TRBD2	TGTGCCAGCAGCTTAGTGGTGAGTAGCGGGGCTAGCATGTACTTC	CASSLVVSSGASMYF
TRBV18	TRBJ1-1	few	12	NA	TGTGCCAGCTCACCAGAGAAAACTGAAGCTTTCTTT	CASSPEKTEAFF
TRBV10-2	TRBJ1-2	NA	17	NA	TGCGCCAGCATCGGGACTAGCGGGGGCAGGGAGAACTTTGGCTACACCTTC	CASIGTSGGRENFGYTF
TRBV20-1	TRBJ1-2	NA	13	TRBD1	TGCAGTGCGCGGGACAGGGAAAACTATGGCTACACCTTC	CSARDRENYGYTF
TRBV7-2	TRBJ2-7	NA	14	TRBD1	TGTGCCAGCAGCTTTGGACAGGGGGCGTCTGAGCAGTACTTC	CASSFGQGASEQYF
TRBV6-1	TRBJ2-7	many	14	NA	TGTGCCAGCAGTGAAGGACCTGCGTCGTACGAGCAGTACTTC	CASSEGPASYEQYF
TRBV5-1	TRBJ2-5	NA	13	TRBD1	TGCGCCAGCAGTGGGACAGCTAAAGAGACCCAGTACTTC	CASSGTAKETQYF